A selection of T cell receptor beta chains follows, all from one sample in a study of PD-L1 blockade in urothelial cancer. Profiled with immunoSEQ multiplex PCR; TCRdb holds only in-frame clones, not every one. Here the sample spans under 150,000 clones, 75% to 90% being singletons. The sample in question was PBMCs, obtained around atezolizumab (anti-PD-L1) treatment. The receptors come from a man aged 55-75 years with urothelial cancer. CDR3s include the opening cysteine and the closing phenylalanine or tryptophan. The D gene is left open where the match is weak. Rows give clone size only sometimes, using once, few, many, or a class for an expanded clone.

TRBV7-7	TRBJ2-7	TRBD1	-	TGTGCTAGCAGCAATGGGACAGGGAGGTCCCTCGAGCAGTACTTC	CASSNGTGRSLEQYF
TRBV6-1	TRBJ1-6	-	-	TGTGCCAGCAGTGAAGCGGGCAATTCACCCCTCCACTTT	CASSEAGNSPLHF
TRBV23-1	TRBJ2-3	-	-	TGCGCCAGCACCCGACAGGGCACAGATACGCAGTATTTT	CASTRQGTDTQYF
TRBV18	TRBJ2-5	-	-	TGTGCCAGCTCACCATTGGAGGGACTGGGCTACCAAGGAGAGACCCAGTACTTC	CASSPLEGLGYQGETQYF
TRBV7-9	TRBJ2-7	TRBD1	-	TGTGCCAGCAGCTTCCCGGAGGGACAGGTGACCTACGAGCAGTACTTC	CASSFPEGQVTYEQYF
TRBV5-5	TRBJ2-5	-	once	TGTGCCAGCAGTTTCCGCCAGGAGACCCAGTACTTC	CASSFRQETQYF
TRBV5-1	TRBJ2-7	TRBD1	-	TGCGCCAGCAGGTCTGGACAGGGAGTTGGCGAGCAGTACTTC	CASRSGQGVGEQYF
TRBV4-2	TRBJ2-2	TRBD2	-	TGTGCCAGCAGCCAAGAAGGGACTAGCGGGGGGGCCACCGGGGAGCTGTTTTTT	CASSQEGTSGGATGELFF
TRBV7-2	TRBJ1-6	-	-	TGTGCCAGCAGCCCCGGCGGTTTACTTAATTCACCCCTCCACTTT	CASSPGGLLNSPLHF
TRBV4-1	TRBJ2-7	TRBD2	-	TGCGCCAGCAGCCAAGCCAAAAGGGGACTAGCGGGGATCCTCTACGAGCAGTACTTC	CASSQAKRGLAGILYEQYF
TRBV20-1	TRBJ1-1	-	few	TGCAGTGCTAGTATGGGGCGGGCTTTCTTT	CSASMGRAFF
TRBV13	TRBJ2-1	TRBD2	-	TGTGCCAGCAGTCCCGCCAGACTAGCGGGGGGTAATGAGCAGTTCTTC	CASSPARLAGGNEQFF
TRBV28	TRBJ1-2	-	-	TGTGCCAGCAGTATCTCTTGGGACACCTATGGCTACACCTTC	CASSISWDTYGYTF
TRBV28	TRBJ1-5	TRBD1	-	TGTGCCAGCAGTTCATGGGACAGGGGAAGCAATCAGCCCCAGCATTTT	CASSSWDRGSNQPQHF
TRBV11-2	TRBJ1-5	TRBD1	-	TGTGCCAGCAGCCAGGACAGGGCGGGTCAGCCCCAGCATTTT	CASSQDRAGQPQHF
TRBV19	TRBJ2-3	-	-	TGTGCCAGTAGTACCGGGGGGACATCGAGCACAGATACGCAGTATTTT	CASSTGGTSSTDTQYF
TRBV2	TRBJ1-4	TRBD1	-	TGTGCCAGCGGAAGACAGGGGTCGGAAAAACTGTTTTTT	CASGRQGSEKLFF
TRBV19	TRBJ2-3	-	-	TGTGCCAGTAGTATATCCCAGGGGACCCGCTGGCATTTT	CASSISQGTRWHF
TRBV7-3	TRBJ1-1	-	-	TGTGCCAGCAGCTTAACGGGACTGACCTTCGAGGGAACTGAAGCTTTCTTT	CASSLTGLTFEGTEAFF
TRBV11-2	TRBJ2-1	TRBD2	-	TGTGCCAGCAGCTCGACTAGCGGCCATTCCCTTACTTTGTATGAGCAGTTCTTC	CASSSTSGHSLTLYEQFF
TRBV4-3	TRBJ2-1	TRBD2	once	TGCGCCAGCAGCCAAGAACTTCCTACTAGCGGGGGGGCAAATGAGCAGTTCTTC	CASSQELPTSGGANEQFF
TRBV6-5	TRBJ1-1	-	-	TGTGCCAGCAGCCCCGCGGGAAAGGGCACTGAAGCTTTCTTT	CASSPAGKGTEAFF
TRBV5-1	TRBJ1-3	TRBD1	once	TGCGCCAGCAGCACGGGACAGGGGTATGGAAACACCATATATTTT	CASSTGQGYGNTIYF
TRBV10-1	TRBJ2-1	TRBD2	once	TGCGCCAGCAGTGAAGCCGGGAGGGCCCGGGGATACAATGAGCAGTTCTTC	CASSEAGRARGYNEQFF
TRBV14	TRBJ2-3	TRBD2	-	TGTGCCAGCAGCCAAGTACTAGCGGGAGGGCCGACAGATACGCAGTATTTT	CASSQVLAGGPTDTQYF
TRBV5-5	TRBJ1-2	-	-	TGTGCCAGCAGCTTGGCCGTCGGTGGCTACACCTTC	CASSLAVGGYTF
TRBV5-1	TRBJ2-5	TRBD1	-	TGCGCCAGCAGCCCCGCCGGGACAGGGAATAAAGAGACCCAGTACTTC	CASSPAGTGNKETQYF
TRBV18	TRBJ2-2	-	-	TGTGCCAGCTCACCCGCCGGAGGCGGGTCGAACACCGGGGAGCTGTTTTTT	CASSPAGGGSNTGELFF
TRBV7-2	TRBJ1-2	-	-	TGTGCCAGCAGCCAGTTTACAGTTAACTATGGCTACACCTTC	CASSQFTVNYGYTF
TRBV28	TRBJ2-7	TRBD2	-	TGTGCCAGCAGCCCGGGACTAGCGGGGTACGAGCAGTACTTC	CASSPGLAGYEQYF
TRBV27	TRBJ2-3	-	-	TGTGCCAGCAGTCCGCCCCGTGGCGGGAATAAAGCAGATACGCAGTATTTT	CASSPPRGGNKADTQYF
TRBV6-1	TRBJ1-1	-	-	TGTGCCAGCAGTGATTGGAGGGGGGGTACTGAAGCTTTCTTT	CASSDWRGGTEAFF
TRBV4-1	TRBJ1-3	-	-	TGCGCCAGCAGCCAAACAGAGACTGGAAACACCATATATTTT	CASSQTETGNTIYF
TRBV7-3	TRBJ2-3	TRBD2	-	TGTGCCAGCAGCTTAGGGTCCACGGGAGGGGCAGATACGCAGTATTTT	CASSLGSTGGADTQYF
TRBV27	TRBJ1-2	TRBD1	many	TGTGCCAGCAGACCCACAGGGGGCGGCGGCTACACCTTC	CASRPTGGGGYTF
TRBV5-1	TRBJ2-4	TRBD1	-	TGCGCCAGCAGCTTGAACAGGGGGAACATTCAGTACTTC	CASSLNRGNIQYF
TRBV9	TRBJ1-1	-	-	TGTGCCAGCAGCGCTCACCCCGAGGACACTGAAGCTTTCTTT	CASSAHPEDTEAFF
TRBV5-1	TRBJ2-2	TRBD2	-	TGCGCCAGCAGCCCAAGACTAGCGGGGGGGCAGTTGTTTGTCGGGGAGCTGTTTTTT	CASSPRLAGGQLFVGELFF
TRBV7-7	TRBJ2-3	TRBD1	-	TGTGCCAGCAGCCCTTTGGACAGGGTCGCAGATACGCAGTATTTT	CASSPLDRVADTQYF
TRBV6-5	TRBJ2-7	TRBD1	few	TGTGCCAGCAGGGTCGGACAGGCCCCCTACGAGCAGTACTTC	CASRVGQAPYEQYF
TRBV19	TRBJ1-5	-	-	TGTGCCAGTAACGGGGGGGGCAATCAGCCCCAGCATTTT	CASNGGGNQPQHF
TRBV18	TRBJ2-3	TRBD2	-	TGTGCCAGCTCCCTTAGCGGGACTAGCACAGATACGCAGTATTTT	CASSLSGTSTDTQYF
TRBV18	TRBJ2-7	-	-	TGTGCCAGCTCCCACGGGAGAAAAGATGTCGACGAGCAGTACTTC	CASSHGRKDVDEQYF
TRBV7-9	TRBJ2-4	TRBD2	-	TGTGCCAGCAGCCCCAGGCTAGCGGGACCCTCCCTAGCCAAAAACATTCAGTACTTC	CASSPRLAGPSLAKNIQYF
TRBV9	TRBJ2-2	-	few	TGTGCCAGCAGCGTAGCAGCGGTCACCGGGGAGCTGTTTTTT	CASSVAAVTGELFF
TRBV9	TRBJ2-2	-	few	TGTGCCAGCAGCGTAGAAATCGGGAACGGGGAGCTGTTTTTT	CASSVEIGNGELFF
TRBV10-3	TRBJ1-5	-	-	TGTGCCATCAGGGGACTCCGTAAGAATCAGCCCCAGCATTTT	CAIRGLRKNQPQHF
TRBV15	TRBJ2-5	TRBD2	-	TGTGCCACCAGCAGCGGACTAGCGGGAGGTCAAGAGACCCAGTACTTC	CATSSGLAGGQETQYF
TRBV19	TRBJ1-1	-	-	TGTGCCAGTAGTGGCGACAGGAGAGCCACTGAAGCTTTCTTT	CASSGDRRATEAFF
TRBV2	TRBJ2-3	TRBD2	-	TGTGCCAGCAGTGGGCCTAGCGGGAGTACAGATACGCAGTATTTT	CASSGPSGSTDTQYF
TRBV15	TRBJ1-1	-	-	TGTGCCACCAGCAGAGATCCCAGGTTGAACACTGAAGCTTTCTTT	CATSRDPRLNTEAFF
TRBV28	TRBJ1-1	-	few	TGTGCCAGCAGTCCTAGAGAGAACACTGAAGCTTTCTTT	CASSPRENTEAFF